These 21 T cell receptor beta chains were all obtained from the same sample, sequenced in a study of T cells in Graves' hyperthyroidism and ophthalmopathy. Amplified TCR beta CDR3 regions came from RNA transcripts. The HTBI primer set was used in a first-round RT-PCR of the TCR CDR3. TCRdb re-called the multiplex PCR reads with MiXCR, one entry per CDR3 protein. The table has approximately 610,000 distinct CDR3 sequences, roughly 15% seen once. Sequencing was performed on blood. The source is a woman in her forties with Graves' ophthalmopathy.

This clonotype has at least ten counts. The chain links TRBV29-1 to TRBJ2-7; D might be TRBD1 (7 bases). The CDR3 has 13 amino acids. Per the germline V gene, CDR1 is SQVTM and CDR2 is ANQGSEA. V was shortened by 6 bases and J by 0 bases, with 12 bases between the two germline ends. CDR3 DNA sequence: TGCAGCGTCCGACAGGGAGGCTCCTACGAGCAGTACTTC. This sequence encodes CSVRQGGSYEQYF.

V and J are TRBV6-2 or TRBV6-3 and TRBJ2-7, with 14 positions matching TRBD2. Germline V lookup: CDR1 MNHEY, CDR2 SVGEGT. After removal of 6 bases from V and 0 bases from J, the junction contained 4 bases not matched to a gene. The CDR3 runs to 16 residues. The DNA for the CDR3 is TGTGCCAGCAGCCACGGGACTAGCGGGAGCTCCTACGAGCAGTACTTC. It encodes CASSHGTSGSSYEQYF.

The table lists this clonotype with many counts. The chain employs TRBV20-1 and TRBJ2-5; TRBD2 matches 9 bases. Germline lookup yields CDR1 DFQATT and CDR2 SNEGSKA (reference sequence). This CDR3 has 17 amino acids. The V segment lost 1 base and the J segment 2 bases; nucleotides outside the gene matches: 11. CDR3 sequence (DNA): TGCAGTGCTAGAGTGGGTATGCTAGCGGGATCACAAGAGACCCAGTACTTC. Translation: CSARVGMLAGSQETQYF.

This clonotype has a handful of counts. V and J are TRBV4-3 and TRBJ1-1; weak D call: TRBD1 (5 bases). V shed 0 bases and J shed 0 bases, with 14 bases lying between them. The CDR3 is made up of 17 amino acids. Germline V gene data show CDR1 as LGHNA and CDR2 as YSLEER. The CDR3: CASSQDVGWGLNTEAFF. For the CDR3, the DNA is TGCGCCAGCAGCCAAGATGTGGGATGGGGGTTGAACACTGAAGCTTTCTTT.

CDR3 in amino acids: CAWSVLAGETGELFF. The CDR3 DNA reads as TGTGCCTGGAGTGTACTAGCGGGAGAGACCGGGGAGCTGTTTTTT. The genes are TRBV30 and TRBJ2-2; 11 bases line up with TRBD2. The CDR3 totals 15 residues. Looked up from germline, CDR1 is GTSNPN and CDR2 is SVGIG (reference sequence). Germline trimming cut 0 bases from V and 5 bases from J; bases unmatched to any gene: 2.

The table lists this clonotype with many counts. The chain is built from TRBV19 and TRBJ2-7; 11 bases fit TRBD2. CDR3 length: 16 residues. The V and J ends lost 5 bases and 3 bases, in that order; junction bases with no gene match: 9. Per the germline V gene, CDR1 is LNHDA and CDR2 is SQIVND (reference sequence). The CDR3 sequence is CASSGPGTSGFYEQYF. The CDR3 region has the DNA TGTGCCAGTAGTGGTCCCGGGACTAGCGGCTTCTACGAGCAGTACTTC.

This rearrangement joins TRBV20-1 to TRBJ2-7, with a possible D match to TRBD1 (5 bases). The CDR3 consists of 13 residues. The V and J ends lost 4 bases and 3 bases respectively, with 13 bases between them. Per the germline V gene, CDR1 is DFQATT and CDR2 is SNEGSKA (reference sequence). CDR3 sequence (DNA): TGCAGTGCTATATCAGGGATAAGCTACGAGCAGTACTTC. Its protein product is CSAISGISYEQYF.

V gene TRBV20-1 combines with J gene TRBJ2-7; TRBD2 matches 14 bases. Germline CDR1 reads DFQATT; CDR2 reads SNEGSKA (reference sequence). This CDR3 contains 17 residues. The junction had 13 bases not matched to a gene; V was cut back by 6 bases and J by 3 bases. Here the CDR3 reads CSASGLAGGNNGYEQYF. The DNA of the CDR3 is TGCAGTGCCAGCGGACTAGCGGGAGGAAACAACGGCTACGAGCAGTACTTC.

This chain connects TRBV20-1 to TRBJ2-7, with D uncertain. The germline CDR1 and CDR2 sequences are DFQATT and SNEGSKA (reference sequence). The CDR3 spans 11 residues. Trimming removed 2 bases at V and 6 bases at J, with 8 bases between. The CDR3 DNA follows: TGCAGTGCTAGACGGCAACGCGAGCAGTACTTC. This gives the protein CSARRQREQYF.

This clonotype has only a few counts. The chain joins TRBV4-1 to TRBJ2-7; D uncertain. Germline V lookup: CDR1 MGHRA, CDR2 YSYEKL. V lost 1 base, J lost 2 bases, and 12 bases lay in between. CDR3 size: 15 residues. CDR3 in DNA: TGCGCCAGCAGCCAAGTATTACTCGGACCCTACGAGCAGTACTTC. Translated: CASSQVLLGPYEQYF.

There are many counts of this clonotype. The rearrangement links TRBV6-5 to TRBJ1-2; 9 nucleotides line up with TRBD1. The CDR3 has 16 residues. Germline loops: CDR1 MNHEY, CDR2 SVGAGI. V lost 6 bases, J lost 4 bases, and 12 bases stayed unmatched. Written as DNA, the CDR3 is TGTGCCAGCAGACGGAAACAGGGGGCCGCGCGCTATGGCTACACCTTC. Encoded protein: CASRRKQGAARYGYTF.

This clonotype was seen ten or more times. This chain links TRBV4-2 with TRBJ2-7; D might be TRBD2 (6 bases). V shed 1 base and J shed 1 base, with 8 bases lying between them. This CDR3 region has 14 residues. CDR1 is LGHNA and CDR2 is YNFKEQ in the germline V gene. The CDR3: CASSQAAGSYEQYF. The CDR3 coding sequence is TGTGCCAGCAGCCAAGCGGCGGGGTCCTACGAGCAGTACTTC.

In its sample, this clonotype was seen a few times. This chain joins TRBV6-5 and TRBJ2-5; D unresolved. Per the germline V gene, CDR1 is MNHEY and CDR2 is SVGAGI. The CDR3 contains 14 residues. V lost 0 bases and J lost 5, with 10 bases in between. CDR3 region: CASSYSRYRETQYF. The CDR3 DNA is TGTGCCAGCAGTTACTCGAGGTACCGCGAGACCCAGTACTTC.

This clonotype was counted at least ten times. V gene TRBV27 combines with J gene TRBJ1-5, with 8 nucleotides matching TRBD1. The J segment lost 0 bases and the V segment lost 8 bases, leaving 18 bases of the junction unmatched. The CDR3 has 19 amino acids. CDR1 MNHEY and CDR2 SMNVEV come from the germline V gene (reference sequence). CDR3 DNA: TGTGCCAGCCCGCCGCCGCCCAGGACAGGGATTAATAGCAATCAGCCCCAGCATTTT. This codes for CASPPPPRTGINSNQPQHF.

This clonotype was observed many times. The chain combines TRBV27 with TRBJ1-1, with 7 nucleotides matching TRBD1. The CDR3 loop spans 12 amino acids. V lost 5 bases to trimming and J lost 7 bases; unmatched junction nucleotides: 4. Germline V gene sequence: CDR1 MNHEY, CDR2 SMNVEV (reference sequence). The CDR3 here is CASSPTGLEAFF. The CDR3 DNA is TGTGCCAGCAGTCCGACAGGGCTTGAAGCTTTCTTT.

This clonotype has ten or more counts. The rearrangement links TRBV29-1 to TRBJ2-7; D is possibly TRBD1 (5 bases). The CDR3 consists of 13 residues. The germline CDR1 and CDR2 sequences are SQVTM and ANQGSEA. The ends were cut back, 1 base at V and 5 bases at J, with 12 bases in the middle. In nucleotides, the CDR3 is TGCAGCGTTGAAGCTCGCCAGGGTAACGAGCAGTACTTC. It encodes CSVEARQGNEQYF.

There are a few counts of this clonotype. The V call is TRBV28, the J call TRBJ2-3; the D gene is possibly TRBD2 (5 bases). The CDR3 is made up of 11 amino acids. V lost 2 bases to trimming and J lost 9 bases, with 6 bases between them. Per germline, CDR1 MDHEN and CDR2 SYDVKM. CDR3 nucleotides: TGTGCCAGCAGTTTAAAGCGGACGCAGTATTTT. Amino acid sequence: CASSLKRTQYF.

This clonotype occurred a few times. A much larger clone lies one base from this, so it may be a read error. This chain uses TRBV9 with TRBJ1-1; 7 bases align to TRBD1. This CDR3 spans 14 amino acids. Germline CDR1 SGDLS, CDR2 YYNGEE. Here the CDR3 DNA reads TGTGCCAGCACCCCTGGGGACAGTAACACTAAAGCTTTCTTT. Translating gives CASTPGDSNTKAFF.

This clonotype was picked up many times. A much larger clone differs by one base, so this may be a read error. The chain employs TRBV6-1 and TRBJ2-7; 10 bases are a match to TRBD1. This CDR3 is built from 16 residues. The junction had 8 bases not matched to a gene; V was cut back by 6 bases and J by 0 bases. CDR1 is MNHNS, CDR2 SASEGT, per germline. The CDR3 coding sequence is TGTGCCAGCAGACCGGTGGGACAGGGGAGCTCCTACGAGCAGTACTTC. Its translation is CASRPVGQGSSYEQYF.

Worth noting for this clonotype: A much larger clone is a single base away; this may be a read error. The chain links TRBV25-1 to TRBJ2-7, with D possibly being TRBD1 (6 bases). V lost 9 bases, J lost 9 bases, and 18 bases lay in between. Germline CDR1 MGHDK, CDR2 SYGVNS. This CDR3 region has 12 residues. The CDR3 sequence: CARRREGVGQYF. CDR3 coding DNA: TGTGCCAGGAGGCGAGAGGGGGTAGGGCAGTACTTC.

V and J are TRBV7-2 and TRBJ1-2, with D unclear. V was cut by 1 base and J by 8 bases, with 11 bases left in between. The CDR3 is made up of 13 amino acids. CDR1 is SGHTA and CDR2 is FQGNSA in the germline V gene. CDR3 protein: CASSLVGFWGYTF. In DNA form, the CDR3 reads TGTGCCAGCAGCTTAGTGGGGTTCTGGGGCTACACCTTC.